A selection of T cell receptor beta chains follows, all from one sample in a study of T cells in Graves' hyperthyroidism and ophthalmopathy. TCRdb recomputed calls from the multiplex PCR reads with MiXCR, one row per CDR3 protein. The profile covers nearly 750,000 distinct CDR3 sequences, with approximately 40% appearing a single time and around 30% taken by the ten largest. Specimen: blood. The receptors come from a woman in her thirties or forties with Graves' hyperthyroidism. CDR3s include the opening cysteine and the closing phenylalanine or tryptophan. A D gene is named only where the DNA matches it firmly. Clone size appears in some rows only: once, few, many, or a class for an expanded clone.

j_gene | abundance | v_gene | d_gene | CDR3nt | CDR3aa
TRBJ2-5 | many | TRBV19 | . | TGTGCTCATGACCCGTTATTGGAGACCCAGTACTTC | CAHDPLLETQYF
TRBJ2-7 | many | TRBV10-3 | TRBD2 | TGTGCCATCAGTGAGTCTGCGGGAGGCCCAAATTTCCACTCCTACGAGCAGTACTTC | CAISESAGGPNFHSYEQYF
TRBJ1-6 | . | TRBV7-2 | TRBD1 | TGTGCCAGCAGCCACCGGGACAGGGATTCACCCCTCCACTTT | CASSHRDRDSPLHF
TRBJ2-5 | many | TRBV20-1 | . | TGCAGTGCCGTCACGAGGACCCAGTACTTC | CSAVTRTQYF
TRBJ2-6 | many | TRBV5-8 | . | TGTGCCAGCAGCTTGGTGGGAGCTGGGGCCAACGTCCTGACTTTC | CASSLVGAGANVLTF
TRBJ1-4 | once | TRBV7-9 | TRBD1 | TGTGCCAGCACCCTTCCGGGACAGGGGAGCGGTAATGAAAAACTGTTTTTT | CASTLPGQGSGNEKLFF
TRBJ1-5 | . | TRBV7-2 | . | TGTGCCAGCAGCCAAGACCGGGGCCCAAGGCAGCCCCAGCATTTT | CASSQDRGPRQPQHF
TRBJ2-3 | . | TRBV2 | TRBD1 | TGTGCCAGCGCGCAGGGGGCGCTTTCGCAGTATTTT | CASAQGALSQYF
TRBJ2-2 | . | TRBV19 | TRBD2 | TGTGCCAGTACCCCCGGTGTCCGCGGGACTATAAACACCGGGGAGCTGTTTTTT | CASTPGVRGTINTGELFF
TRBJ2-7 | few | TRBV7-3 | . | TGTGCCAGCAGCTTAGATTCTGGAACAGACCGACCCTACGAGCAGTACTTC | CASSLDSGTDRPYEQYF
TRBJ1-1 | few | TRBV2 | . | TGTGCCAGCCTCAGGGGTGGCACTGAAGCTTTCTTT | CASLRGGTEAFF
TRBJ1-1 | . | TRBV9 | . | TGTGCCAGCAGCGCGTCAACCACAATAAACACTGAAGCTTTCTTT | CASSASTTINTEAFF
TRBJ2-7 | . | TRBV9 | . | TGTGCCAGCAGGGGACCTCTCAACCTCTACGAGCAGTACTTC | CASRGPLNLYEQYF
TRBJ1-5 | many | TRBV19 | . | TGTGCCAGTAGTTCCCGGGACACCAATCAGCCCCAGCATTTT | CASSSRDTNQPQHF
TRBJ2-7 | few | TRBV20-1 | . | TGCAGTGCTAGAGATGCAGAGGGCAGCTCCTACGAGCAGTACTTC | CSARDAEGSSYEQYF
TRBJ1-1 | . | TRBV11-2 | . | TGTGCCAGCAGCTTACGGGGAGCCGGTGAAGCTTTCTTT | CASSLRGAGEAFF